The 14 T cell receptor beta chains listed next were all sequenced from one sample in a study of CD8 T cells in ankylosing spondylitis. Which antigens these TCRs recognize remains unknown. Notes on the study in general: Seemingly distinctive of ankylosing spondylitis blood was a TCR beta motif formed by eight highly homologous variants.

TCRdb reanalysed the 5' RACE reads using MiXCR and keeps one entry per CDR3 protein. This sample has roughly 400,000 distinct CDR3 sequences, with approximately 20% found just once. The sequencing sample was made of blood, either unsorted or a sorted T cell fraction (not recorded which). Receptors were obtained from a male donor with ankylosing spondylitis.

The sample holds a few counts of this clonotype. The gene calls are TRBV20-1 and TRBJ2-1; D not certain. V lost 3 bases to trimming and J lost 8 bases, with 8 bases between them. CDR1 is DFQATT, CDR2 SNEGSKA, per germline (reference sequence). The CDR3 runs to 11 residues. The CDR3 region has the DNA TGCAGTGCTAGCCTCGGGCATGAGCAGTTCTTC. This sequence encodes CSASLGHEQFF.

The chain combines TRBV18 with TRBJ2-2; D gene ambiguous. The CDR3 consists of 15 residues. The V end lost 2 bases, the J end lost 5 bases, and 12 bases lay between the germline ends. CDR1 is KGHSH and CDR2 is LQKENI in the germline V gene. CDR3 sequence reads: CASSPEPWGTGELFF. CDR3 in DNA: TGTGCCAGCTCACCAGAGCCATGGGGAACCGGGGAGCTGTTTTTT.

This clonotype was observed at least ten times. The J gene is TRBJ2-7, the V gene TRBV20-1, with 11 bases lining up with TRBD2. The J segment lost 3 bases and the V segment lost 3 bases, leaving 10 bases of the junction unmatched. CDR1 and CDR2 (germline): DFQATT, SNEGSKA (reference sequence). There are 16 residues in the CDR3. CDR3 region: CSASQVAGGVNYEQYF. The CDR3 nucleotides read TGCAGTGCTAGTCAGGTAGCGGGAGGGGTTAACTACGAGCAGTACTTC.

The V gene is TRBV7-3, the J gene TRBJ2-7; D may be TRBD2 (6 bases). Trimming removed 1 base from V and 6 bases from J, with 16 bases in between. Germline CDR1 and CDR2: SGHTA and FQGTGA. The CDR3 is 15 residues long. The chain's CDR3 is CASSLMGGNPGEQYF. CDR3 in DNA: TGTGCCAGCAGCTTAATGGGCGGGAACCCCGGCGAGCAGTACTTC. Supplemented by reference TRBV7-3 and TRBJ2-7, the full variable domain reads GAGVSQTPSNKVTEKGKYVELRCDPISGHTALYWYRQSLGQGPEFLIYFQGTGAADDSGLPNDRFFAVRPEGSVSTLKIQRTERGDSAVYLCASSLMGGNPGEQYFGPGTRLTVT.

This clonotype was detected a few times. The chain couples TRBV7-8 to TRBJ2-1, with a weak D call TRBD2 (6 bases). This CDR3 has 15 amino acids. Germline CDR1 SGHVS, CDR2 FQNEAQ. Trimming took 5 bases from V and 1 from J, leaving 12 bases between them. In nucleotides, the CDR3 is TGTGCCAGCAGCATTGGAGGGCGATCCTACAATGAGCAGTTCTTC. This translates into CASSIGGRSYNEQFF.

The rearrangement joins TRBV10-3 to TRBJ2-7, with D possibly TRBD1 on 6 matching bases. Trimming took off 8 bases at V and 3 bases at J, with 17 bases between the two ends. CDR3 size: 14 residues. The germline V gene has CDR1 ENHRY and CDR2 SYGVKD. This CDR3 reads CAIRAGTPGYEQYF. CDR3 nucleotide sequence: TGTGCCATCCGTGCCGGGACACCAGGCTACGAGCAGTACTTC.

This clonotype has only a few counts. In DNA, the CDR3 is TGTGCCAGCAGTGGTTCAAGGTTTCCTGAAAAACTGTTTTTT. This sequence encodes CASSGSRFPEKLFF. J is TRBJ1-4 and V is TRBV6-1; D ambiguous. CDR3 length equals 14 residues. The germline CDR1 and CDR2 sequences are MNHNS and SASEGT. Trimming pared 4 bases from V and 7 bases from J, leaving 13 bases between.

This clonotype has more than one count but fewer than ten. The chain combines TRBV10-3 with TRBJ2-7, with D possibly being TRBD2 (7 bases). Germline V CDR1 and CDR2: ENHRY, SYGVKD. Trimming took off 4 bases at V and 2 bases at J, with 15 bases between the two ends. The CDR3 length is 15 residues. CDR3: CAISVISGGPYEQYF. The CDR3 DNA sequence: TGTGCCATCAGTGTAATCTCGGGGGGCCCCTACGAGCAGTACTTC.

The gene calls are TRBV14 and TRBJ2-5; D is unresolved. V was shortened by 4 bases and J by 7 bases, with 10 bases between the two germline ends. The germline V gene encodes CDR1 SGHDN and CDR2 FVKESK. The CDR3 contains 12 residues. CDR3 DNA sequence: TGTGCCAGCAGCCCGACCAGAATGACCCAGTACTTC. Protein product: CASSPTRMTQYF.

In its sample, this clonotype was seen a few times. The chain recombines TRBV5-1 with TRBJ2-7, with TRBD1 matching over 8 bases. CDR1 and CDR2 from the germline V gene are SGHRS and YFSETQ. The CDR3 runs to 15 residues. J was trimmed by 5 bases and V by 1 base; bases with no gene match: 8. Here the CDR3 reads CASSLTGTGGNEQYF. CDR3 sequence (DNA): TGCGCCAGCAGCTTGACTGGGACAGGTGGAAACGAGCAGTACTTC.

This clonotype was counted only a few times. V is TRBV20-1 and J is TRBJ1-1, with D possibly matching TRBD1 (6 bases). The CDR3 contains 13 residues. V was pared by 3 bases and J by 0 bases, with 8 bases between. Germline loops: CDR1 DFQATT, CDR2 SNEGSKA (reference sequence). As DNA, the CDR3 is TGCAGTGCTAGTCGGACAGTGAACACTGAAGCTTTCTTT. Amino acid sequence: CSASRTVNTEAFF.

This clonotype showed up just a few times. The chain recombines TRBV5-5 with TRBJ2-7; D not certain. The CDR3 sequence is 13 residues long. Trimming pared 7 bases from V and 3 bases from J, leaving 14 bases between. Germline CDR1 is SGHKS and CDR2 is YYEKEE (reference sequence). The CDR3 region is CASSQTLYYEQYF. The CDR3 coding sequence is TGTGCCAGCTCTCAGACCTTATACTACGAGCAGTACTTC.

There are a few counts of this clonotype. The V gene is TRBV6-1, the J gene TRBJ2-7; 10 nucleotides line up with TRBD2. V shed 7 bases, J shed 5 bases, and the junction held 20 bases outside the gene matches. The germline V gene has CDR1 MNHNS and CDR2 SASEGT. The CDR3 has 18 residues. The CDR3 sequence is CASNKGAGSSGRIDEQYF. CDR3 bases: TGTGCCAGCAATAAGGGGGCCGGGTCTAGCGGGAGAATTGACGAGCAGTACTTC.

V is TRBV7-8 and J is TRBJ1-1; D is perhaps TRBD1 (6 bases). The CDR3 is made up of 15 amino acids. Germline V CDR1 and CDR2: SGHVS, FQNEAQ. The V gene lost 2 bases and the J gene lost 2 bases, with 12 bases spanning the gap. The chain's CDR3 is CASSLRGALNTEAFF. As DNA, the CDR3 is TGTGCCAGCAGCTTAAGGGGGGCCCTAAACACTGAAGCTTTCTTT. Combining the CDR3 with reference TRBV7-8 and TRBJ1-1 gives the whole variable domain GAGVSQSPRYKVAKRGQDVALRCDPISGHVSLFWYQQALGQGPEFLTYFQNEAQLDKSGLPSDRFFAERPEGSVSTLKIQRTQQEDSAVYLCASSLRGALNTEAFFGQGTRLTVV.